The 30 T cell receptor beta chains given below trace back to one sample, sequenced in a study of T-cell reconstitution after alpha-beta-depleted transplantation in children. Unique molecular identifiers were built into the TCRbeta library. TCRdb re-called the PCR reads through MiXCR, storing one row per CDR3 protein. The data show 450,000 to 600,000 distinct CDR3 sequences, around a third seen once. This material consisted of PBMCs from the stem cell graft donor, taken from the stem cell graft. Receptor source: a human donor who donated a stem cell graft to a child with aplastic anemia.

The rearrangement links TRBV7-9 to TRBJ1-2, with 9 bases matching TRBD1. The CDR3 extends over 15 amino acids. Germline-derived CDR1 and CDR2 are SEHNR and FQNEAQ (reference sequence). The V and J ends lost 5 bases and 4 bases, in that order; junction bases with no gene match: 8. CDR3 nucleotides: TGTGCCAGCAGCCCGATAGGGACAGGGATCTATGGCTACACCTTC. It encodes CASSPIGTGIYGYTF. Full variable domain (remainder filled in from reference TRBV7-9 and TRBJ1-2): DTGVSQNPRHKITKRGQNVTFRCDPISEHNRLYWYRQTLGQGPEFLTYFQNEAQLEKSRLLSDRFSAERPKGSFSTLEIQRTEQGDSAMYLCASSPIGTGIYGYTFGSGTRLTVV.

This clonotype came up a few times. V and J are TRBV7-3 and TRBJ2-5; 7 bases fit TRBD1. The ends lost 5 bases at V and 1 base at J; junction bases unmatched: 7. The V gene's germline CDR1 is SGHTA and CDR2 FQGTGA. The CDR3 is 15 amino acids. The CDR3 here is CASSQTGTVQETQYF. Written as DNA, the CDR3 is TGTGCCAGCAGCCAGACAGGGACAGTCCAAGAGACCCAGTACTTC.

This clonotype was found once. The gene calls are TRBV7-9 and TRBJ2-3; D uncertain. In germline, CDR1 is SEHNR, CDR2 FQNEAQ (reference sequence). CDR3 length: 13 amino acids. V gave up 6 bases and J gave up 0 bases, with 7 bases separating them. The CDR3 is CASRQASTDTQYF. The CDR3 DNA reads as TGTGCCAGCAGGCAAGCCAGCACAGATACGCAGTATTTT.

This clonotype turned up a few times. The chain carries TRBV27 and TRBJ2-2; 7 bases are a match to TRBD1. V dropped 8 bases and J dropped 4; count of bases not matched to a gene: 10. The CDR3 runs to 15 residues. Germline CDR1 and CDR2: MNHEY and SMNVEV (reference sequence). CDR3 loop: CASYFTGARTGELFF. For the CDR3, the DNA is TGTGCCAGCTATTTTACAGGGGCGCGCACCGGGGAGCTGTTTTTT.

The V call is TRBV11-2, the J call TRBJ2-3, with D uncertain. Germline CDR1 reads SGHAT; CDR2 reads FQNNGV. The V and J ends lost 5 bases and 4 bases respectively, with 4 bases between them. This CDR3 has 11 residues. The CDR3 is CASSGPDTQYF. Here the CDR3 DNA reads TGTGCCAGCAGCGGCCCAGATACGCAGTATTTT.

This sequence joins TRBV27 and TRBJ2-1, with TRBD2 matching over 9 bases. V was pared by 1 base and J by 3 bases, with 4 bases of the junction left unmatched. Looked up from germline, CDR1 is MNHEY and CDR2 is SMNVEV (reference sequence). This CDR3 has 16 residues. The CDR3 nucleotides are TGTGCCAGCAGTTTATATAGCGGGAGTTTCTACAATGAGCAGTTCTTC. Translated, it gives CASSLYSGSFYNEQFF.

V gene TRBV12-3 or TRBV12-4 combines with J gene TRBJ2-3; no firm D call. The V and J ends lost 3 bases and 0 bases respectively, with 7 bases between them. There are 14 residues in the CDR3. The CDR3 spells CASSFTASTDTQYF. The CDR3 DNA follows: TGTGCCAGCAGTTTTACGGCTAGCACAGATACGCAGTATTTT.

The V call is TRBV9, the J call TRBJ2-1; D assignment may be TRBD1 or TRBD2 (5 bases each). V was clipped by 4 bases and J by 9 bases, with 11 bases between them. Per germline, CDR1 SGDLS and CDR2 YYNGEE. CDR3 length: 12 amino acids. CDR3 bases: TGTGCCAGCAGCCAGAGGGGAAGTGAGCAGTTCTTC. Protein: CASSQRGSEQFF.

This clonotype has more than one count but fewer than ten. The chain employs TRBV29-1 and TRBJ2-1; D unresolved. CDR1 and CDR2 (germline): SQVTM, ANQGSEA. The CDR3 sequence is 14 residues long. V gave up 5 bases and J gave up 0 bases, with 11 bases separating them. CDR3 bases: TGCAGCGTTAGCGCAGCGAGCTCCTACAATGAGCAGTTCTTC. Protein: CSVSAASSYNEQFF.

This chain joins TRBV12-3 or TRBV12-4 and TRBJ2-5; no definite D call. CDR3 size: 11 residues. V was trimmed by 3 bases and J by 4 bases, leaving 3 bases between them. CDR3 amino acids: CASSFAETQYF. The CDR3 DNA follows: TGTGCCAGCAGTTTTGCAGAGACCCAGTACTTC.

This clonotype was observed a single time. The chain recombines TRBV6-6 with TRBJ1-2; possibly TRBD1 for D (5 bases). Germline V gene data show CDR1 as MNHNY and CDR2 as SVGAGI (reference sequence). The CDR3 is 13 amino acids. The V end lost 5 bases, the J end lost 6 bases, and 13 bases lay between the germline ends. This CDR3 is CASSPGGGNGYTF. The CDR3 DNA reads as TGTGCCAGCAGTCCTGGGGGGGGGAATGGCTACACCTTC.

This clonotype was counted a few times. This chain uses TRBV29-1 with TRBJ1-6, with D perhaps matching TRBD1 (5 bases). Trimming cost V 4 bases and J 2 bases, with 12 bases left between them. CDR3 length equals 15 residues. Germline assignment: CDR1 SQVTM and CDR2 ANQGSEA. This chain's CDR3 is CSVGGTVTYNSPLHF. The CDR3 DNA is TGCAGCGTTGGAGGGACCGTAACCTATAATTCACCCCTCCACTTT. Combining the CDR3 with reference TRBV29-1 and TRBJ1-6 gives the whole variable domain SAVISQKPSRDICQRGTSLTIQCQVDSQVTMMFWYRQQPGQSLTLIATANQGSEATYESGFVIDKFPISRPNLTFSTLTVSNMSPEDSSIYLCSVGGTVTYNSPLHFGNGTRLTVT.

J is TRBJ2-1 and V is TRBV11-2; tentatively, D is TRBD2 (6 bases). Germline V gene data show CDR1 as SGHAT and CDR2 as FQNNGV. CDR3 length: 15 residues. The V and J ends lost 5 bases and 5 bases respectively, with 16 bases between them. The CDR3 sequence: CASSPGTLLNNEQFF. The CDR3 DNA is TGTGCCAGCAGCCCCGGGACTCTTTTAAACAATGAGCAGTTCTTC.

The CDR3 region is CASSLSRWETQYF. In DNA form, the CDR3 reads TGTGCCAGCAGTTTGTCGCGTTGGGAGACCCAGTACTTC. The chain recombines TRBV27 with TRBJ2-5; D uncertain. The V and J ends lost 3 bases and 5 bases respectively, with 10 bases between them. The CDR3 extends over 13 amino acids. The germline gives CDR1 MNHEY, CDR2 SMNVEV (reference sequence).

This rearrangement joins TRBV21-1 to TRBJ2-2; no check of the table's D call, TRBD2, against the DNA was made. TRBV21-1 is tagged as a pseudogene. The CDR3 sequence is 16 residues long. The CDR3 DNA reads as TGTGCCAGCAGCAAAGCAACTAGCGGGACGGGCGGGGAGCTGTTTTTT. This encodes CASSKATSGTGGELFF.

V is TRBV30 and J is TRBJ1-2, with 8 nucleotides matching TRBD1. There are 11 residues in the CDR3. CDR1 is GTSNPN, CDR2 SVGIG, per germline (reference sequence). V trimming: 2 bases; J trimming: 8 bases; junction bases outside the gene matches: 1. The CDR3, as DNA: TGTGCCTGGAGTCGGGACAGGGGCTACACCTTC. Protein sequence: CAWSRDRGYTF.

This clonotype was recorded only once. Here the CDR3 reads CSARGWGANYEQYV. In DNA form, the CDR3 reads TGCAGCGCAAGGGGTTGGGGCGCGAACTACGAGCAGTACGTC. The V gene is TRBV29-1, the J gene TRBJ2-7; perhaps TRBD1 as D (5 bases). The ends were cut back, 7 bases at V and 3 bases at J, with 19 bases in the middle. Germline V gene data show CDR1 as SQVTM and CDR2 as ANQGSEA. The CDR3 spans 14 residues.

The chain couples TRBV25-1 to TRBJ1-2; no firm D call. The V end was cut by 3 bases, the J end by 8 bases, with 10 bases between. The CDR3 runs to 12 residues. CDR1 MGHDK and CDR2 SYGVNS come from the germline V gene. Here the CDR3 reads CASSDQSRGYTF. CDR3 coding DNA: TGTGCCAGCAGTGACCAGTCCCGGGGCTACACCTTC.

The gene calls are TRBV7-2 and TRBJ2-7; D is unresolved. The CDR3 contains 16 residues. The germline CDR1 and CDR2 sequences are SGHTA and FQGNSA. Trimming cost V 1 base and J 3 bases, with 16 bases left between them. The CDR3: CASSLEGGTLFYEQYF. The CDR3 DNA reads TGTGCCAGCAGCTTAGAGGGTGGAACCCTCTTCTACGAGCAGTACTTC.

CDR3 loop: CSARPSTGADTQYF. The CDR3 DNA reads TGCAGCGCTCGCCCCTCGACCGGGGCAGATACGCAGTATTTT. The chain couples TRBV29-1 to TRBJ2-3, with TRBD2 as a possible D gene (5 bases). Trimming took off 7 bases at V and 4 bases at J, with 18 bases between the two ends. Germline V gene sequence: CDR1 SQVTM, CDR2 ANQGSEA. The CDR3 covers 14 residues.

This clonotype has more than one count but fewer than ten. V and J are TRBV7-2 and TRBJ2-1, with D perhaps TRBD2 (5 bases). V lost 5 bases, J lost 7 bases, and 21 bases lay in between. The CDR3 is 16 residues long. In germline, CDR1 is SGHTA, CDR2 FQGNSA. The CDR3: CASSPPDWALSNEQFF. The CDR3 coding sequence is TGTGCCAGCAGCCCCCCGGACTGGGCCCTCTCAAATGAGCAGTTCTTC.

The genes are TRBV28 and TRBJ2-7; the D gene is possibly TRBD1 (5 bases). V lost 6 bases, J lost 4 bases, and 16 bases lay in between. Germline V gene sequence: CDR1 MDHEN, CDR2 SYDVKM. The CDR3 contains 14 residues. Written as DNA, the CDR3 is TGTGCCAGCAGCGGGTTTACAGGCTATTACGAGCAGTACTTC. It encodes CASSGFTGYYEQYF.

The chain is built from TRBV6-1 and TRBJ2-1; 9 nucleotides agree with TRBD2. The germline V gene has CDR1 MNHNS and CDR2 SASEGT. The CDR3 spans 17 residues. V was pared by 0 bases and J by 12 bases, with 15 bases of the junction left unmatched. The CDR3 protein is CASSEALRVAGDFRQFF. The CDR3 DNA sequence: TGTGCCAGCAGTGAAGCGCTTCGAGTAGCGGGAGACTTTCGGCAGTTCTTC.

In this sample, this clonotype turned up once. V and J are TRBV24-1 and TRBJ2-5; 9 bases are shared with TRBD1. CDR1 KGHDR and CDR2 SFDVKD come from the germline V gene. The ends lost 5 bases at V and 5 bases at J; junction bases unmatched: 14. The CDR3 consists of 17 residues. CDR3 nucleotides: TGTGCCACCAGTGCCCGAGGGGGACAGGGTTCTTCGGAGACCCAGTACTTC. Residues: CATSARGGQGSSETQYF.

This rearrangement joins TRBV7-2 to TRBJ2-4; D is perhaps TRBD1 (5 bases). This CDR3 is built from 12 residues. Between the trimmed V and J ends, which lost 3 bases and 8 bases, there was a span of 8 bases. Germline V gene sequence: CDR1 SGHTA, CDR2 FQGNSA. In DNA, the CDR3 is TGTGCCAGCAGCTTGGTAGGGGACATTCAGTACTTC. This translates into CASSLVGDIQYF.

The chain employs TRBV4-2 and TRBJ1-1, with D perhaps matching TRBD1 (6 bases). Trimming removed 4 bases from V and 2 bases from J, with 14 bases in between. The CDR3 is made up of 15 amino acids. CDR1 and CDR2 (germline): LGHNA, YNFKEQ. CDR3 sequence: CASSPQGGSNTEAFF. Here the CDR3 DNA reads TGTGCCAGCAGCCCACAGGGCGGATCCAACACTGAAGCTTTCTTT.

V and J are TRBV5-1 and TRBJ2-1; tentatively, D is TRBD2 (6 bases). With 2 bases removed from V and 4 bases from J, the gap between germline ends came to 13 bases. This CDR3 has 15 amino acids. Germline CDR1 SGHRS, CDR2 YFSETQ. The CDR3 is CASSLGTSIYNEQFF. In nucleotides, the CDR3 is TGCGCCAGCAGCTTAGGGACTTCCATATACAATGAGCAGTTCTTC.

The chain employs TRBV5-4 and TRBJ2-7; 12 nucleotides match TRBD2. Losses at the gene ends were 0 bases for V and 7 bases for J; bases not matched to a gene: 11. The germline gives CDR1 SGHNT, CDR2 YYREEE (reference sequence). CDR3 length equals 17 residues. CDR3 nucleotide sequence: TGTGCCAGCAGCTTGGGGTCCCGGACTAGCGGGGCGAGAGAGCAGTACTTC. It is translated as CASSLGSRTSGAREQYF.

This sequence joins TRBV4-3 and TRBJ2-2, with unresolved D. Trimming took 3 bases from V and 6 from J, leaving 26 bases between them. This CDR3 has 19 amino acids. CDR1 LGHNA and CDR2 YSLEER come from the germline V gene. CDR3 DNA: TGCGCCAGCAGCCACTCATTGGGCTCCCGTCCCTCAAGGGCCGGGGAGCTGTTTTTT. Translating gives CASSHSLGSRPSRAGELFF.

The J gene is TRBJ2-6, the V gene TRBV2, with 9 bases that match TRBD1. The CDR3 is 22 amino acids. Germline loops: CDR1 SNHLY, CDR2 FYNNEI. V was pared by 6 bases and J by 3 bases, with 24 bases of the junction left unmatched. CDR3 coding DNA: TGTGCCAGCAGCGAAACCGCATTCCTCGGACAGGGGAGACTATATGGGGCCAACGTCCTGACTTTC. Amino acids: CASSETAFLGQGRLYGANVLTF. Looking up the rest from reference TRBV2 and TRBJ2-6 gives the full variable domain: EPEVTQTPSHQVTQMGQEVILRCVPISNHLYFYWYRQILGQKVEFLVSFYNNEISEKSEIFDDQFSVERPDGSNFTLKIRSTKLEDSAMYFCASSETAFLGQGRLYGANVLTFGAGSRLTVL.